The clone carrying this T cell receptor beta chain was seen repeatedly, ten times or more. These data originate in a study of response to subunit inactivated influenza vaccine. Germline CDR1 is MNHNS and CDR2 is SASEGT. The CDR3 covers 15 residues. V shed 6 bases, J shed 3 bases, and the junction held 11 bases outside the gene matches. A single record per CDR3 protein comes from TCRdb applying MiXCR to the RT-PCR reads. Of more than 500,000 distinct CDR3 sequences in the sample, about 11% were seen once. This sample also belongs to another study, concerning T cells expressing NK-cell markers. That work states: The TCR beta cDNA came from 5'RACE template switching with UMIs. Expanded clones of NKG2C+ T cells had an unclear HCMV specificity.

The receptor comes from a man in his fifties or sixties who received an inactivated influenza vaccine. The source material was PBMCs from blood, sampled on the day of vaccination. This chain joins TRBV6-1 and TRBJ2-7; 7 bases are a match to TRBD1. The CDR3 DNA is TGTGCCAGCAGCGAGGGCTTGGACAGGAACTACGAGCAGTACTTC. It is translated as CASSEGLDRNYEQYF.